Presented here are 27 T cell receptor beta chains from one specimen sequenced in a study of blood T cell repertoires in COVID-19 (TCRdb year 2020). The library was obtained by the immunoSEQ multiplex PCR assay. This immuneACCESS table, as held by TCRdb, lists in-frame sequences with V and J called but not all clones. Of the missing ones, under half trace to an unresolved V gene in checked studies; the others have no known cause. This sample gives about 270,000 clones in total; approximately 85% of them show up just once. The top ten clonotypes cover about an eighth of the sample. Sequenced input: peripheral blood. The receptors stem from a human donor in a cohort sampled during active COVID-19.

This sequence joins TRBV27 and TRBJ1-2; no clear D gene. Germline loops: CDR1 MNHEY, CDR2 SMNVEV (reference sequence). The V end lost 4 bases, the J end lost 8 bases, and 23 bases lay between the germline ends. This CDR3 has 16 amino acids. The CDR3 here is CASSSSVLLSAGGYTF. The CDR3 coding sequence is TGTGCCAGCAGTTCGTCGGTACTATTATCCGCTGGGGGCTACACCTTC.

The chain has TRBV9 and TRBJ1-2; 7 bases agree with TRBD1. Germline lookup yields CDR1 SGDLS and CDR2 YYNGEE. Unmatched junction bases numbered 17, after V lost 0 bases and J lost 0 bases. The CDR3 totals 20 residues. CDR3 region: CASSVVPPTGTELANYGYTF. CDR3 nucleotide sequence: TGTGCCAGCAGCGTAGTTCCCCCGACAGGGACGGAATTAGCTAACTATGGCTACACCTTC. Combining the CDR3 with reference TRBV9 and TRBJ1-2 gives the whole variable domain DSGVTQTPKHLITATGQRVTLRCSPRSGDLSVYWYQQSLDQGLQFLIQYYNGEERAKGNILERFSAQQFPDLHSELNLSSLELGDSALYFCASSVVPPTGTELANYGYTFGSGTRLTVV.

J is TRBJ1-1 and V is TRBV28; D perhaps matches TRBD1 (6 bases). The CDR3 extends over 15 amino acids. Germline V gene lookup returns CDR1 MDHEN and CDR2 SYDVKM. The V gene lost 2 bases and the J gene lost 5 bases, with 15 bases spanning the gap. The CDR3 region is CASSLLGGRWTEAFF. Here the CDR3 DNA reads TGTGCCAGCAGTTTACTGGGGGGGCGGTGGACTGAAGCTTTCTTT.

V gene TRBV6-1 combines with J gene TRBJ2-7; 9 nucleotides agree with TRBD2. Losses at the gene ends were 2 bases for V and 1 base for J; bases not matched to a gene: 15. This CDR3 is 19 amino acids long. The V gene's germline CDR1 is MNHNS and CDR2 SASEGT. CDR3 sequence (DNA): TGTGCCAGCAGTGAAAGGAGTAGCGGGAGACCCTCGGGGTCCTACGAGCAGTACTTC. The encoded protein is CASSERSSGRPSGSYEQYF.

The chain uses TRBV4-1 and TRBJ2-2, with 12 nucleotides matching TRBD2. The CDR3 is 16 amino acids. From germline, CDR1 is MGHRA and CDR2 YSYEKL. The ends lost 4 bases at V and 1 base at J; junction bases unmatched: 1. CDR3 nucleotides: TGCGCCAGCAGCCCGACTAGCGGGAGGAACACCGGGGAGCTGTTTTTT. The encoded protein is CASSPTSGRNTGELFF.

This clone has ten or more counts. This chain joins TRBV4-2 and TRBJ1-1; unclear D gene. The V and J ends lost 0 bases and 3 bases respectively, with 14 bases between them. The CDR3 contains 16 residues. CDR1 is LGHNA and CDR2 is YNFKEQ in the germline V gene. CDR3 loop: CASSQDRQTGYTEAFF. The CDR3, as DNA: TGTGCCAGCAGCCAAGATCGGCAGACCGGGTACACTGAAGCTTTCTTT.

This clone was detected only once. The V and J genes are TRBV18 and TRBJ1-3, with D tentatively TRBD1 (6 bases). This CDR3 spans 14 amino acids. Germline CDR1 KGHSH, CDR2 LQKENI. Trimming took off 3 bases at V and 3 bases at J, with 9 bases between the two ends. The CDR3 is CASSPDSLGNTIYF. CDR3 bases: TGTGCCAGCTCACCGGACAGCCTTGGAAACACCATATATTTT.

CDR3 nucleotide sequence: TGTGCCAGCAGCTTATACGCCGGGACAGGGGGCCAAGAGACCCAGTACTTC. It codes for CASSLYAGTGGQETQYF. The chain links TRBV11-2 to TRBJ2-5; 11 bases match TRBD1. Looked up from germline, CDR1 is SGHAT and CDR2 is FQNNGV. The CDR3 covers 17 residues. With V trimmed by 2 bases and J by 1 base, 6 bases remained unmatched.

The rearrangement joins TRBV5-1 to TRBJ2-7; 8 nucleotides line up with TRBD1. Losses at the gene ends were 4 bases for V and 2 bases for J; bases not matched to a gene: 2. The CDR3 loop spans 13 amino acids. Germline lookup yields CDR1 SGHRS and CDR2 YFSETQ. CDR3 amino acids: CASSRDRPYEQYF. In nucleotides, the CDR3 is TGCGCCAGCAGCCGGGACAGGCCCTACGAGCAGTACTTC. Full variable domain (outside the CDR3, taken from reference TRBV5-1 and TRBJ2-7): KAGVTQTPRYLIKTRGQQVTLSCSPISGHRSVSWYQQTPGQGLQFLFEYFSETQRNKGNFPGRFSGRQFSNSRSEMNVSTLELGDSALYLCASSRDRPYEQYFGPGTRLTVT.

The chain couples TRBV7-2 to TRBJ2-3, with 11 bases identical to TRBD2. With V trimmed by 5 bases and J by 4 bases, 11 bases remained unmatched. Germline lookup yields CDR1 SGHTA and CDR2 FQGNSA. CDR3 length equals 17 residues. Here the CDR3 DNA reads TGTGCCAGCAGCCCCATAATAGCGGGAGGGCCGTCAGATACGCAGTATTTT. It specifies CASSPIIAGGPSDTQYF.

The chain recombines TRBV6-1 with TRBJ1-1, with D maybe TRBD1 (5 bases). The CDR3 sequence is 15 residues long. CDR1 is MNHNS and CDR2 is SASEGT in the germline V gene. V was clipped by 2 bases and J by 3 bases, with 13 bases between them. The CDR3 spells CASSESRKGYTEAFF. CDR3 nucleotides: TGTGCCAGCAGTGAAAGCAGGAAGGGGTACACTGAAGCTTTCTTT.

This clone has only one observation. V and J are TRBV7-9 and TRBJ1-5; D is perhaps TRBD1 (5 bases). This CDR3 is built from 13 residues. CDR1 is SEHNR, CDR2 FQNEAQ, per germline (reference sequence). V was trimmed by 5 bases and J by 7 bases, leaving 12 bases between them. The CDR3 DNA sequence: TGTGCCAGCAGCGCCGGGGGGGACCAGCCCCAGCATTTT. Amino acid sequence: CASSAGGDQPQHF.

This chain uses TRBV5-5 with TRBJ2-1; 10 bases agree with TRBD2. The CDR3 has 16 residues. The germline CDR1 and CDR2 sequences are SGHKS and YYEKEE (reference sequence). V gave up 0 bases and J gave up 15 bases; unmatched junction bases: 15. The DNA for the CDR3 is TGTGCCAGCAGCTTGGCTCCCGGACTAGCGGATTCCAGGGGGTTCTTC. Amino acid sequence: CASSLAPGLADSRGFF.

V gene TRBV19 combines with J gene TRBJ2-1, with D unclear. V lost 7 bases, J lost 0 bases, and 10 bases lay in between. The CDR3 is 14 residues long. Germline loops: CDR1 LNHDA, CDR2 SQIVND (reference sequence). CDR3 sequence reads: CASTWSSSYNEQFF. CDR3 nucleotides: TGTGCCAGTACTTGGAGCAGCTCCTACAATGAGCAGTTCTTC.

This chain joins TRBV28 and TRBJ1-4, with D uncertain. Looked up from germline, CDR1 is MDHEN and CDR2 is SYDVKM. The V end was cut by 2 bases, the J end by 8 bases, with 9 bases between. The CDR3 has 13 residues. The DNA for the CDR3 is TGTGCCAGCAGTTTACTCCGTCCCGAAAAACTGTTTTTT. It specifies CASSLLRPEKLFF.

This clone showed up just once. V gene TRBV10-3 combines with J gene TRBJ1-1; no firm D call. Germline loops: CDR1 ENHRY, CDR2 SYGVKD. V was trimmed by 5 bases and J by 3 bases, leaving 10 bases between them. The CDR3 runs to 13 residues. In DNA form, the CDR3 reads TGTGCCATCAGTATAAAAGAGGACACTGAAGCTTTCTTT. Its translation is CAISIKEDTEAFF.

The CDR3 DNA reads as TGCGCCAGCAGCTTGGCCTCCGGTGGGCGAAACACCATATATTTT. Translating it yields CASSLASGGRNTIYF. V is TRBV5-1 and J is TRBJ1-3; D call uncertain. Trimming cost V 0 bases and J 5 bases, with 12 bases left between them. The germline gives CDR1 SGHRS, CDR2 YFSETQ. The CDR3 consists of 15 residues.

The rearrangement joins TRBV2 to TRBJ2-7; 9 nucleotides match TRBD2. Trimming took 7 bases from V and 5 from J; bases not matched to a gene: 6. This CDR3 region has 13 residues. Germline CDR1 reads SNHLY; CDR2 reads FYNNEI. CDR3: CASKQREVNEQYF. The DNA of the CDR3 is TGTGCCAGCAAACAGCGGGAGGTTAACGAGCAGTACTTC.

This rearrangement joins TRBV7-9 to TRBJ2-5, with TRBD1 matching over 8 bases. In germline, CDR1 is SEHNR, CDR2 FQNEAQ (reference sequence). The CDR3 is 17 residues long. Trimming cost V 5 bases and J 4 bases; bases outside gene matches: 15. This CDR3 is CASSRTPFRTGRETQYF. In DNA, the CDR3 is TGTGCCAGCAGCCGTACCCCGTTCCGGACAGGGAGAGAGACCCAGTACTTC. Full variable domain (remainder filled in from reference TRBV7-9 and TRBJ2-5): DTGVSQNPRHKITKRGQNVTFRCDPISEHNRLYWYRQTLGQGPEFLTYFQNEAQLEKSRLLSDRFSAERPKGSFSTLEIQRTEQGDSAMYLCASSRTPFRTGRETQYFGPGTRLLVL.

The rearrangement joins TRBV5-1 to TRBJ2-2; 9 bases are a match to TRBD2. CDR3 length: 15 residues. J gave up 3 bases and V 4 bases, and 4 bases lay outside the gene matches. Germline loops: CDR1 SGHRS, CDR2 YFSETQ. The CDR3 region is CASSESSGDTGELFF. The CDR3, as DNA: TGCGCCAGCAGCGAGTCTAGCGGGGACACCGGGGAGCTGTTTTTT.

This rearrangement joins TRBV18 to TRBJ2-5; D unresolved. The CDR3 is 13 residues long. Trimming shortened V by 5 bases and J by 1 base, and 8 bases separated the two germline ends. Germline V gives CDR1 KGHSH, CDR2 LQKENI. CDR3 protein: CASSNSFQETQYF. CDR3 nucleotides: TGTGCCAGCTCAAACTCATTCCAAGAGACCCAGTACTTC.

The V and J genes are TRBV6-5 and TRBJ1-4; tentative D call: TRBD1 (6 bases). Per the germline V gene, CDR1 is MNHEY and CDR2 is SVGAGI. This CDR3 region has 15 residues. Trimming took 4 bases from V and 7 from J, leaving 16 bases between them. The CDR3 nucleotides read TGTGCCAGCAGTTCACCGACAGGTCGGGGTGAAAAACTGTTTTTT. Translated, it gives CASSSPTGRGEKLFF.

The V gene is TRBV3-1 (or the pseudogene TRBV3-2), the J gene TRBJ2-2; D perhaps matches TRBD2 (6 bases). V dropped 4 bases and J dropped 7 bases, with 13 bases sitting between them. There are 14 residues in the CDR3. Looked up from germline, CDR1 is LGHDT and CDR2 is YNNKEL (reference sequence). CDR3 residues: CASSPGGWGGELFF. CDR3 DNA sequence: TGTGCCAGCAGCCCCGGAGGGTGGGGCGGGGAGCTGTTTTTT.

The chain links TRBV6-5 to TRBJ1-2, with D hard to call. The CDR3 covers 13 residues. Germline assignment: CDR1 MNHEY and CDR2 SVGAGI. Trimming stripped 7 bases from V and 0 bases from J, with 9 bases between. This chain's CDR3 is CASTGWANYGYTF. In DNA, the CDR3 is TGTGCCAGCACGGGGTGGGCTAACTATGGCTACACCTTC.

The rearrangement joins TRBV18 to TRBJ2-1, with 9 nucleotides matching TRBD1. CDR1 is KGHSH and CDR2 is LQKENI in the germline V gene. The CDR3 covers 15 residues. The V segment lost 2 bases and the J segment 6 bases; nucleotides outside the gene matches: 5. For the CDR3, the DNA is TGTGCCAGCTCACCAAACAGGGGGCCAACCAATGAGCAGTTCTTC. This encodes CASSPNRGPTNEQFF.

The chain recombines TRBV4-1 with TRBJ2-2, with 9 bases aligning to TRBD1. Germline V lookup: CDR1 MGHRA, CDR2 YSYEKL. There are 15 residues in the CDR3. Trimming removed 4 bases from V and 5 bases from J; junction bases left unmatched: 5. The CDR3 spells CASSPRQGETGELFF. In DNA form, the CDR3 reads TGCGCCAGCAGCCCCAGACAGGGGGAGACCGGGGAGCTGTTTTTT.

J is TRBJ2-1 and V is TRBV11-2; 8 nucleotides line up with TRBD1. The CDR3 is made up of 12 amino acids. CDR1 and CDR2 from the germline V gene are SGHAT and FQNNGV. The V gene end was trimmed by 5 bases and the J gene end by 13 bases; junction bases not matched to a gene: 7. CDR3 protein: CASSVTGGDQFF. CDR3 DNA sequence: TGTGCCAGCAGCGTAACAGGGGGAGATCAGTTCTTC.